This T cell receptor (beta chain) emerged from a study of cytomegalovirus exposure and HLA in healthy donors (dated by TCRdb to 2016 to 2017). Looking at the study overall: According to an earlier analysis of several hundred of the donors, 200 million or so T cells yielded 90 million to 140 million unique TCR beta sequences and about 300 Gb of sequence data. Rather than drawing on any new phenotypic data, the later analysis identified candidate immune exposures from TCR beta sequences and the way those sequences occurred across donors. Besides the first cohort of more than 650 subjects, a separate validation cohort made up of 120 or so different subjects was used. HLA typing included class I and class II loci at four-digit resolution. Four to six DR-DQ haplotypes were handled as single units for association and clustering because linkage in the cohort was strong. A later analysis re-examined previously published TCR beta repertoires from about 670 donors and added high-resolution HLA genotyping to investigate patterns of TCR occurrence. The study aimed to test whether cataloging public T cell receptors could reveal signatures of past pathogen exposure. The study combined high-throughput TCR immunosequencing, statistical association of individual TCRs with disease status, and machine learning to predict cytomegalovirus infection status. The study profiled the T cell repertoires of 666 subjects by immunosequencing and related them to cytomegalovirus serostatus. All discovery cohort repertoires had been generated using a single sequencing platform. The number of typed donors differed by locus: about 620-630 for A, B, C, DRB1 and DQB1; 500 to 550 for DQA1; 606 for DPA1; and around 450 for DPB1. Donor age, sex, ethnicity and CMV serostatus were compiled together with the repertoire data. Genome-wide SNP genotypes for about 65% of the roughly 670 donors were used in a later genetic analysis, which treated that subset as a discovery cohort. Of the approximately 400 genotyped donors, 65% to 90% were placed in the genetic ancestry cluster associated with self-reported Caucasian donors. In an earlier analysis of over 550 of the donors, high-throughput TCR beta sequencing was used to judge whether each TCR beta V gene segment behaved as functional or pseudogenic. Roughly 300 gigabases of sequencing data and about 92 million unique TCR sequences made up an early release that covered 500 to 650 HLA-typed donors. Among a few hundred genotyped donors of the cohort, an average of around 240,000 unique TCR beta nucleotide sequences were sequenced per donor, 15% to 20% of them non-productive.

What the work shows at the level of the full study, not this receptor alone: A later genetic analysis reported fewer N-insertions in productive TCRs among donors in an Asian-associated ancestry cluster than the approximately 700-donor mean. In a later analysis, TCR association rates were found to vary across HLA loci, with the most associated TCRs seen for DRB1 alleles and the fewest for HLA-C alleles. A further reported finding was that TCR beta sequences accurately predicted the HLA-A and HLA-B alleles for most subjects in the first cohort. In a later analysis, some 18,000 TCR beta sequences were associated with specific HLA alleles at a false discovery rate of 0.05. Across donors, most TCR sequences were observed very rarely, whereas some public TCRs were present in many individuals. An association between a missense DCLRE1C variant and V-gene and J-gene trimming of TCR beta chains was found in a later genetic analysis and replicated in an independent cohort. This cohort had only TCR beta chains sequenced, and the lack of alpha or paired-chain data limited which features could be detected. In a later analysis, HLA-associated TCR beta chains were found to be more clonally expanded and to have lower generation probabilities than equally common non-associated chains. Linkage disequilibrium might explain the correlated functional status among segregating V segments, but an unknown experimental factor could not be ruled out. In a later analysis, most CMV-associated TCR beta chains were found to appear HLA-restricted, with HLA associations seemingly driven largely by CMV exposure. The presence/absence analyses assumed that sequencing depth was roughly uniform across donors, and that assumption may not be true. The only immune exposure information available for the cohort was CMV serostatus. Because counts were too low, around 17 rarely observed V segments, including chromosome 9 orphons, were left out of the earlier analysis of about 620 of the donors. In an earlier analysis of approximately 600 of the donors, most TCR beta V segments were observed in productive rearrangements about 87% or about 30% of the time, broadly matching IMGT annotations. A group of highly shared sequence variants was considered likely to be a technical artifact of the sequencing pipeline. In a later analysis, several top co-occurrence clusters were reported to appear linked to parvovirus B19, influenza, CMV and Epstein-Barr virus. The classifier was reported to diagnose cytomegalovirus status with high specificity and sensitivity in both the original cohort and the validation cohort. Because HLA typing was missing for some donors at each locus, association tests included only the typed subset. It was suggested by the authors that the approach could potentially be generalized to other disease states and immunological phenotypes. When HLA alleles, especially DR and DQ, strongly co-occurred, attributing TCR associations to individual alleles was difficult. Some IMGT-functional V segments, including TRBV6-2 and TRBV6-3, could not be told apart with the 87-base-pair reads, so those segments were excluded. A total of 150 or so TCR beta chains were listed by the study as associated with cytomegalovirus. In vitro tests confirmed that a few of the cytomegalovirus-associated TCR beta chains recognize cytomegalovirus antigens.

The cohort consisted of approximately 690 healthy bone marrow donors. Cohort members were all nominally healthy when sampled, although unrecorded immune exposures were likely present. The donor tested CMV seronegative and was one of the 352 seronegative cohort members. Each donor provided a peripheral blood sample, and peripheral blood mononuclear cells were used for TCR beta sequencing. The Qiagen DNeasy Blood Extraction Kit was used to extract genomic DNA from the blood cell samples. The library was obtained by the immunoSEQ multiplex PCR assay. A mixture of 60 forward primers for TCR Vbeta segments and 13 reverse primers for TCR Jbeta segments was used in the multiplex PCR. Amplification of the CDR3 region of rearranged TCR beta genes was performed with a multiplex PCR assay on genomic DNA. On the Illumina HiSeq System, the amplified TCR beta libraries were sequenced as 87-base-pair reads. The original methods were these. In a later analysis, tens of millions of unique TCR beta chains were counted across the roughly 700 repertoires, and some 10 million of these chains were shared by at least two donors. Raw reads were error-corrected and collapsed into unique sequences with a nearest-neighbor algorithm that merged closely related sequences to remove PCR and sequencing errors. Alignment of CDR3 sequences to IMGT reference sequences was used to assign V, D and J gene segments. Each retained sequence needed at least a six-nucleotide match to both a V gene segment and a J gene segment. Rearrangements were called productive when the CDR3 lacked stop codons and stayed in frame with V and J; all others were non-productive. Following IMGT convention, CDR3 was defined as the stretch from the second conserved V-encoded cysteine to the conserved J-encoded phenylalanine. In an earlier analysis of approximately 500 of the donors, sequences lacking an unambiguous match to a single V gene segment were excluded. In an earlier analysis of approximately 560 of the donors, a V segment was called functional when productive rearrangements were above 56.7%, and segregating when the standard deviation between donors exceeded 5%. A statistical classification framework was developed to diagnose cytomegalovirus status using the catalog of TCR beta chain sequences. In a later analysis, TCR nucleotide sequences were compared against IMGT/GENE-DB human TR gene sequences so that V and J genes could be assigned. In a later analysis, CDR3 sequences and most-parsimonious VDJ recombination scenarios were assigned using the TCRdist pipeline. A later analysis defined each TCR beta chain by its CDR3 amino acid sequence plus V-gene family, and excluded reads lacking a unique V-gene family. To address suspected cross-contamination and a sequencing artifact, a later analysis removed over 500 highly shared, low-generation-probability nucleotide sequences. In a later analysis, a clonal expansion index for each public chain was calculated from normalized within-repertoire ranks of inferred template counts. Generation probabilities in a later analysis came from a VDJ recombination model fitted to out-of-frame rearrangements, and those results were checked against IGoR. In a later analysis, hypergeometric tests were used to score TCR-TCR, TCR-HLA and TCR-CMV co-occurrence, with a repertoire-size bias correction applied to TCR pairs. A later analysis estimated false discovery rates by permuting HLA or CMV assignments 20 times. A later analysis grouped co-occurring TCRs with DBSCAN, adding TCRdist sequence similarity when clustering within HLA-allele-positive subsets. Repertoires with fewer than 30,000 or more than 120,000 public chains, plus five repertoires with anomalous nucleotide sharing, were excluded from co-occurrence clustering. Here the immuneACCESS table is served through TCRdb, limited to in-frame sequences with V and J called. Missing clones are a known gap in these copies; in checked studies unresolved V genes cover under half, and the rest lacks a known reason. That table is the source of V, J and clone size, and D and trimming were worked out from the DNA. In this sample the table shows more than 150,000 clones, 77% of which occur a single time. The ten most abundant clones make up 1.4% of the sample.

Via the germline V gene, CDR1 is SGHAT and CDR2 FQNNGV. V is pruned by 5 bases and J by 4 bases, leaving 13 bases of the junction without a gene match. Counted from cysteine to phenylalanine, this CDR3 has 17 amino acids. CDR3 DNA is the only sequence kept; it has 51 bases, read in frame from the first base. On this clone: Its antigen remains unidentified. No much larger clonotype is one base removed from it; base qualities were not supplied.

The chain employs TRBV11-2 and TRBJ1-5, with 8 central nucleotides matching TRBD1. Sequencing input: PBMCs. The TCR comes from a man aged 18 to 30 in good health and CMV-seronegative. The DNA reads TGTGCCAGCAGCCGTTCGGGACAGGCAAAGAAGAATCAGCCCCAGCATTTT. This yields the protein CASSRSGQAKKNQPQHF.